This T cell receptor beta chain comes out of a study of T cell changes during pregnancy in multiple sclerosis. Profiling relied on immunoSEQ multiplex PCR, and the TCRdb table lists in-frame clones only, not all of them. The sample shows roughly 97,000 clones, 90% of them seen only once. Germline V CDR1 and CDR2: MDHEN, SYDVKM. Deletions cut 7 bases from V and 1 base from J, with 26 bases between. CDR3 length: 19 amino acids. The sequence was collected from a female donor in good health, enrolled as a control in a pregnancy study. This chain uses TRBV28 with TRBJ1-5; perhaps TRBD1 as D (6 bases). This sample comprised peripheral blood, obtained in the second trimester of pregnancy. CDR3 coding DNA: TGTGCCAGCATCCCCTCGCGGTGGCAGGGGACCATAAGCAATCAGCCCCAGCATTTT. Translated: CASIPSRWQGTISNQPQHF.